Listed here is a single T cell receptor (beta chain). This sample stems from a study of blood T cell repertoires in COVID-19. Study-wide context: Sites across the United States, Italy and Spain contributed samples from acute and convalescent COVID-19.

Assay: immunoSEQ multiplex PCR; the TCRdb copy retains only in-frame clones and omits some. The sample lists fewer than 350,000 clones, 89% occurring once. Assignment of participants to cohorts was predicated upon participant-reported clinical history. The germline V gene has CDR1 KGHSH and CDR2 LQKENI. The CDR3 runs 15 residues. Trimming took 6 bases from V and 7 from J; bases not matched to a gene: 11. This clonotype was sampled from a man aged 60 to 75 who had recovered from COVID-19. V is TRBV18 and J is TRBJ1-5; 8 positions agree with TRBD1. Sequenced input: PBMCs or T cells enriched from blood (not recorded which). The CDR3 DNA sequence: TGTGCCAGCTCTCGAGGACAGGGAGGCCGGCAGCCCCAGCATTTT. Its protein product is CASSRGQGGRQPQHF.